This T cell receptor (beta chain) is drawn from a study of beta chain features in type 1 diabetes. The study, taken as a whole, reports: For cells with high TCR expression, cDNA sequencing could yield over-representation. Across patients, naive, central memory and Treg TCRB repertoires exhibited apparently greater similarity than was observed across healthy donors. Fewer insertions but more deletions were seen at VDJ junctions in type 1 diabetes patients.

This clone was found once. The antigen is undetermined. The CDR3 covers 15 residues. Trimming took 4 bases from V and 3 from J, leaving 15 bases between them. The germline gives CDR1 ENHRY, CDR2 SYGVKD. Since all of the isolated RNA was reverse transcribed, expressed TCRB transcripts were what got sequenced. Each sample of naive, central memory or regulatory T cells had, on average, around 3.5 million reads. The table came from immunoSEQ multiplex PCR; TCRdb's copy has only in-frame clones and leaves some out. The profile covers 360,000 or so clones, with about 20% appearing a single time and approximately 0.046% taken by the ten largest.

Specimen: naive CD4+ T cells from blood. The sequence was collected from a woman aged 18-29 years in good health. This chain uses TRBV10-3 with TRBJ1-1; D gene unclear. As DNA, the CDR3 is TGTGCCATCAGTGCAGGCCCCCGGAGGGACACTGAAGCTTTCTTT. Its protein is CAISAGPRRDTEAFF.